Listed below are T cell receptor beta chains from one sample, sequenced in a study of control samples from healthy donors and cancer patients. Profiled with immunoSEQ multiplex PCR; TCRdb holds only in-frame clones, not every one. The table shows 90,000 to 95,000 clones, with roughly 80% occurring only once. Sequencing was carried out using blood. The receptors were gathered from a man aged 25-40 years in good health. Each CDR3 is given with its conserved first and last residue. The D gene is left open where the match is weak. A clone size is listed for some rows: how often the clone was seen (once, few, many), or a class if it is expanded.

clone_size j_call d_call v_call cdr3_aa cdr3_nt
NA TRBJ1-4 NA TRBV29-1 CSVFTNEKLFF TGCAGCGTTTTTACTAATGAAAAACTGTTTTTT
NA TRBJ2-1 NA TRBV5-5 CASSSGPNNEQFF TGTGCCAGCAGCTCGGGGCCAAACAATGAGCAGTTCTTC
NA TRBJ2-7 NA TRBV6-1 CASSAARNTYEQYF TGTGCCAGCAGTGCAGCTCGGAACACCTACGAGCAGTACTTC
NA TRBJ2-3 TRBD1 TRBV6-5 CASRTTGGDTQYF TGTGCCAGCAGGACCACAGGGGGCGATACGCAGTATTTT
NA TRBJ2-1 NA TRBV19 CASSTGAAYNEQFF TGTGCCAGTAGTACAGGGGCCGCCTACAATGAGCAGTTCTTC
NA TRBJ2-6 TRBD1 TRBV10-3 CAIGQVHSGANVLTF TGTGCCATCGGACAGGTGCACTCTGGGGCCAACGTCCTGACTTTC
NA TRBJ1-5 TRBD1 TRBV27 CASSWGQGGNQPQHF TGTGCCAGCAGTTGGGGACAGGGAGGCAATCAGCCCCAGCATTTT
NA TRBJ1-2 TRBD1 TRBV7-6 CASSLRTGAIYGYTF TGTGCCAGCAGCCTACGGACAGGGGCTATCTATGGCTACACCTTC
NA TRBJ2-5 NA TRBV5-8 CASRAGTFQYF TGTGCCAGCAGGGCCGGGACTTTCCAGTACTTC
NA TRBJ1-2 NA TRBV28 CASNAGLANYGYTF TGTGCCAGCAATGCGGGCCTTGCTAACTATGGCTACACCTTC
NA TRBJ2-3 NA TRBV28 CASSPLTNPQGTQYF TGTGCCAGCAGTCCCTTGACCAACCCCCAAGGTACGCAGTATTTT
NA TRBJ2-3 NA TRBV4-1 CASSYGGNRGTFTDTQYF TGCGCCAGCAGCTATGGAGGGAATCGGGGGACCTTCACAGATACGCAGTATTTT
NA TRBJ1-4 TRBD1 TRBV9 CASSSTGGFEKLFF TGTGCCAGCAGTTCGACAGGGGGTTTTGAAAAACTGTTTTTT
NA TRBJ1-6 NA TRBV11-1 CASSRTLSSYNSPLHF TGTGCCAGCAGCAGGACGCTGAGCTCCTATAATTCACCCCTCCACTTT
NA TRBJ1-5 NA TRBV29-1 CSVAWRGNQPQHF TGCAGCGTTGCGTGGAGGGGAAATCAGCCCCAGCATTTT
NA TRBJ2-7 TRBD1 TRBV5-1 CASSVRDRGYEQYF TGCGCCAGCAGCGTCCGGGACAGAGGTTACGAGCAGTACTTC
NA TRBJ2-7 TRBD1 TRBV5-6 CASSPGTATYEQYF TGTGCCAGCAGCCCCGGGACAGCCACCTACGAGCAGTACTTC
NA TRBJ2-7 NA TRBV7-8 CASSSEGFGTPHYEQYF TGTGCCAGCAGCTCAGAAGGTTTCGGGACACCCCACTACGAGCAGTACTTC
NA TRBJ2-5 TRBD1 TRBV9 CASSLTGQGETQYF TGTGCCAGCAGCTTGACAGGGCAAGGAGAGACCCAGTACTTC
NA TRBJ2-2 NA TRBV5-1 CASSAPGLANTGELFF TGCGCCAGCAGCGCCCCGGGACTCGCGAACACCGGGGAGCTGTTTTTT
NA TRBJ2-1 NA TRBV28 CASTILTGASYNEQFF TGTGCCAGCACCATCCTAACTGGGGCCAGCTACAATGAGCAGTTCTTC
NA TRBJ1-1 NA TRBV2 CASSGDGYTEAFF TGTGCCAGCAGTGGCGACGGATACACTGAAGCTTTCTTT
NA TRBJ2-7 TRBD2 TRBV10-3 CAISGGGAYEQYF TGTGCCATCTCCGGCGGGGGGGCATACGAGCAGTACTTC
NA TRBJ2-5 TRBD1 TRBV12-5 CASGLGTGEETQYF TGTGCTAGTGGTTTGGGTACAGGGGAAGAGACCCAGTACTTC
NA TRBJ2-7 NA TRBV5-6 CASSLGYEQYF TGTGCCAGCAGCTTAGGCTACGAGCAGTACTTC
NA TRBJ1-5 TRBD1 TRBV6-5 CASSRGGLSNQPQHF TGTGCCAGCAGTCGAGGGGGCCTTAGCAATCAGCCCCAGCATTTT
NA TRBJ2-7 NA TRBV2 CASSGHGAYEQYF TGTGCCAGCAGCGGGCATGGGGCCTACGAGCAGTACTTC
NA TRBJ1-3 NA TRBV11-2 CASSLGPRNTIYF TGTGCCAGCAGCTTGGGCCCGCGAAACACCATATATTTT
once TRBJ2-3 NA TRBV19 CASFPGSGSDTQYF TGTGCCAGTTTCCCCGGCTCGGGGTCAGATACGCAGTATTTT
NA TRBJ1-3 NA TRBV6-6 CASSPTGWFSSGNTIYF TGTGCCAGCAGTCCCACTGGGTGGTTTAGCTCTGGAAACACCATATATTTT
NA TRBJ1-5 NA TRBV19 CASSWEGSQPQHF TGTGCCAGTAGTTGGGAAGGAAGTCAGCCCCAGCATTTT
once TRBJ2-2 TRBD1 TRBV2 CASSRTGGTTVGELFF TGTGCCAGCAGTAGAACAGGGGGAACGACCGTCGGGGAGCTGTTTTTT
few TRBJ2-1 NA TRBV12-5 CASGLGEKGMGFF TGTGCTAGTGGTTTGGGAGAAAAGGGGATGGGGTTCTTC
NA TRBJ2-7 NA TRBV7-2 CASSLWTYEQYF TGTGCCAGCAGCTTGTGGACCTACGAGCAGTACTTC
few TRBJ1-2 NA TRBV7-9 CASSLGSTRIIF TGTGCCAGCAGCTTGGGATCGACCCGAATCATATTC
NA TRBJ1-6 TRBD1 TRBV4-2 CASSRSGTANSPLHF TGTGCCAGCAGCCGATCCGGGACAGCTAATTCACCCCTCCACTTT
once TRBJ1-3 NA TRBV6-5 CASSYPGALGNTIYF TGTGCCAGCAGTTACCCAGGAGCCCTTGGAAACACCATATATTTT
NA TRBJ2-1 NA TRBV10-1 CASLFGRWRNEQFF TGCGCCAGCCTTTTCGGGCGGTGGAGGAATGAGCAGTTCTTC
NA TRBJ1-4 NA TRBV27 CASSLSPALAVLFF TGTGCCAGCAGTTTATCCCCAGCCCTGGCTGTACTGTTTTTT
NA TRBJ2-7 NA TRBV10-3 CAISSPGTDSYEQYF TGTGCCATCAGCAGCCCCGGGACTGACTCCTACGAGCAGTACTTC
few TRBJ2-7 NA TRBV5-4 CASSLSGNLGEQYF TGTGCCAGCAGCTTAAGTGGTAATCTAGGGGAGCAGTACTTC
NA TRBJ1-2 TRBD1 TRBV6-5 CASSYSLNTGADGYTF TGTGCCAGCAGTTATTCGCTTAATACAGGGGCGGATGGCTACACCTTC
NA TRBJ1-1 NA TRBV15 CATSRDGIEAFF TGTGCCACCAGCAGAGATGGGATAGAAGCTTTCTTT
NA TRBJ1-1 TRBD1 TRBV6-4 CASSVTGGSTEAFF TGTGCCAGCAGTGTGACAGGGGGGAGCACTGAAGCTTTCTTT
NA TRBJ2-2 NA TRBV5-1 CASSHGGELFF TGCGCCAGCAGCCATGGGGGGGAGCTGTTTTTT
NA TRBJ2-1 TRBD2 TRBV9 CASSVEGLAGSRGNEQFF TGTGCCAGCAGCGTTGAAGGACTAGCGGGGAGTCGGGGCAATGAGCAGTTCTTC
NA TRBJ1-2 TRBD1 TRBV6-5 CASSPTGTGRNGYTF TGTGCCAGCAGTCCAACCGGGACAGGGCGAAATGGCTACACCTTC
NA TRBJ2-5 NA TRBV12-3/TRBV12-4 CASSSRGQETQYF TGTGCCAGCAGTTCCCGGGGGCAAGAGACCCAGTACTTC
few TRBJ1-2 NA TRBV7-2 CASSSGLLYGYTF TGTGCCAGCAGCTCGGGACTGCTCTATGGCTACACCTTC
NA TRBJ1-4 NA TRBV9 CASSPHLEGEKLFF TGTGCCAGCAGTCCTCACCTTGAGGGTGAAAAACTGTTTTTT
NA TRBJ2-2 TRBD1 TRBV9 CASSVGQGARTGELFF TGTGCCAGCAGCGTAGGACAGGGGGCGCGAACCGGGGAGCTGTTTTTT
NA TRBJ1-2 NA TRBV5-5 CASSPPVVYGYTF TGTGCCAGCAGCCCTCCGGTAGTCTATGGCTACACCTTC
NA TRBJ1-2 NA TRBV10-3 CAISGPGGYGYTF TGTGCCATCAGTGGCCCGGGGGGCTATGGCTACACCTTC
NA TRBJ1-2 NA TRBV7-9 CASSSRDGYTF TGTGCCAGCAGCTCCCGAGATGGCTACACCTTC
NA TRBJ1-6 TRBD1 TRBV28 CASRTGTGWKGPLHF TGTGCCAGCAGGACTGGGACAGGGTGGAAGGGACCCCTCCACTTT
NA TRBJ1-1 TRBD1 TRBV6-5 CASSYSTGLRTEAFF TGTGCCAGCAGTTACTCGACAGGGTTGAGGACTGAAGCTTTCTTT
NA TRBJ2-7 NA TRBV27 CASSLWGGREQYF TGTGCCAGCAGTTTATGGGGGGGGCGGGAGCAGTACTTC
NA TRBJ1-1 NA TRBV5-5 CASSSVGNTEAFF TGTGCCAGCAGTTCAGTGGGGAACACTGAAGCTTTCTTT
NA TRBJ1-2 NA TRBV6-5 CASSYSRTGYTF TGTGCCAGCAGTTACTCGAGAACGGGCTACACCTTC